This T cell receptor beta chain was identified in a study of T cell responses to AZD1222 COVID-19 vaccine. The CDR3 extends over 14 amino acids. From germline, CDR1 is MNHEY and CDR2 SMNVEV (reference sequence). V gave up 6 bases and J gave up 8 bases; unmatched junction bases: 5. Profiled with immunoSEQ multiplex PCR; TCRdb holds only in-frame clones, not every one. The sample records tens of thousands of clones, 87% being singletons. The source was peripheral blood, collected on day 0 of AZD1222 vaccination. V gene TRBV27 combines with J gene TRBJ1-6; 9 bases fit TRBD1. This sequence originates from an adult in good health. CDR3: CASSLDRGHSPLHF. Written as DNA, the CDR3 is TGTGCCAGCAGCCTGGACAGGGGCCATTCACCCCTCCACTTT.